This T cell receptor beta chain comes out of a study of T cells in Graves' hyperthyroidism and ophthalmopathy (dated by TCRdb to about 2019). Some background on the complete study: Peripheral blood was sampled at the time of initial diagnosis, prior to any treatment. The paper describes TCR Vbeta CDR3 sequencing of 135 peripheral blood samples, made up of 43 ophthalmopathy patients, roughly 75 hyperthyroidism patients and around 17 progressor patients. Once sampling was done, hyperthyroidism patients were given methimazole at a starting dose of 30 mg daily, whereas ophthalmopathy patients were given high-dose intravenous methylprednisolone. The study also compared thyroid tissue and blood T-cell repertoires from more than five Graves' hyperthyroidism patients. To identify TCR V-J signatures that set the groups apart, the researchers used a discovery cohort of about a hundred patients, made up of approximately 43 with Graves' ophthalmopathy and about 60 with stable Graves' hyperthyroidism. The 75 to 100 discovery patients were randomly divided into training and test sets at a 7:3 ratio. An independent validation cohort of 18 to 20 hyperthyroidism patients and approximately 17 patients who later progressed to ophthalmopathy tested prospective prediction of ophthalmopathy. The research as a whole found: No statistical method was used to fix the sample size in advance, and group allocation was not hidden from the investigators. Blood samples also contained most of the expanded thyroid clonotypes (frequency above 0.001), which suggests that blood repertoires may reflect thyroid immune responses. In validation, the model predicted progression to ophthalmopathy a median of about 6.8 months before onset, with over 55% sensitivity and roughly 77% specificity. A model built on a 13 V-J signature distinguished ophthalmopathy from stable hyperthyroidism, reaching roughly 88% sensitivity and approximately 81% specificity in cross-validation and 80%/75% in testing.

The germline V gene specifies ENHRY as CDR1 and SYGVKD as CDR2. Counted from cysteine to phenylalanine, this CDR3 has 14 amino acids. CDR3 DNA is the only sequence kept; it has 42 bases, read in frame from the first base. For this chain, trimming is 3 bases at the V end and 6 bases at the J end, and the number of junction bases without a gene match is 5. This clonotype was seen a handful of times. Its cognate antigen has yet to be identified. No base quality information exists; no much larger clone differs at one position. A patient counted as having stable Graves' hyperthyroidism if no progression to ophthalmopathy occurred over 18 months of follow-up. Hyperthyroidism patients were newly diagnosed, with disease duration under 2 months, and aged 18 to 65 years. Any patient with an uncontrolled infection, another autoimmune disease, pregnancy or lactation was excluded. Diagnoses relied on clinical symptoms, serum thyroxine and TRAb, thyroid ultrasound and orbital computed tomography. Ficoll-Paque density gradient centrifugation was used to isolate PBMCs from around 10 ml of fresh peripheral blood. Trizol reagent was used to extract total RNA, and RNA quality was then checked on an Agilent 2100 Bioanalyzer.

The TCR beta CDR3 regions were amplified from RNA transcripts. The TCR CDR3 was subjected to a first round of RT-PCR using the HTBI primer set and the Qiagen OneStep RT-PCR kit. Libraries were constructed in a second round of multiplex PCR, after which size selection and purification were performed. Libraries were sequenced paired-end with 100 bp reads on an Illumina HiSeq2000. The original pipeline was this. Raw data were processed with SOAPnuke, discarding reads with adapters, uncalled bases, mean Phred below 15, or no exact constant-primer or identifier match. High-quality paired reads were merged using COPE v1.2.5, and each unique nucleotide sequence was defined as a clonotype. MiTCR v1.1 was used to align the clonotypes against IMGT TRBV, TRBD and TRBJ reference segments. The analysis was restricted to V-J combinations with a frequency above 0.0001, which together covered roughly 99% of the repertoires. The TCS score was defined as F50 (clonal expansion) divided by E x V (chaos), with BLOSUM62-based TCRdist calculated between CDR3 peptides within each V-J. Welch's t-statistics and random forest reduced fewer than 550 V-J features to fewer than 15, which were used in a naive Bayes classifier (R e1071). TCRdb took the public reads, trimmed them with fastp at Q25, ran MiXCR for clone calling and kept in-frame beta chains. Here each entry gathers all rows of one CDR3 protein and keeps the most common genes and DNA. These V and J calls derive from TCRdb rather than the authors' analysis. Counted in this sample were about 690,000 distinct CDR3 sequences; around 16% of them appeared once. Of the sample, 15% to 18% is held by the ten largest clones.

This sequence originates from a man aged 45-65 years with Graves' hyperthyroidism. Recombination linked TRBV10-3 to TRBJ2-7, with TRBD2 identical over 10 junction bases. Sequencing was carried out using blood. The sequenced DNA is TGTGCCATCAGTGAATCTAGCGGGAGCTTCGAGCAGTACTTC. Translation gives CAISESSGSFEQYF.